Listed here are 24 T cell receptor beta chains from one sample, sequenced in a study of T cell repertoires in cytomegalovirus infection. TCRdb recomputed calls from the reads with MiXCR, one row per CDR3 protein. In the table there are tens of thousands of distinct CDR3 sequences, approximately 3.6% of which are singletons. The sample was PBMCs. The receptors here all came from a human donor in good health (CMV status not recorded). Some clones in this sample may be carry-over from other donors' samples.

This clonotype occurred many times. CDR3 loop: CASSFIDSLLNTIYF. In DNA, the CDR3 is TGTGCCAGCAGTTTTATCGACAGCCTGCTAAACACCATATATTTT. The genes are TRBV12-3 or TRBV12-4 and TRBJ1-3; a weak D match, TRBD1 (5 bases). V was cut by 3 bases and J by 6 bases, with 15 bases left in between. CDR3 length: 15 residues.

This clonotype was counted ten times or more. This chain joins TRBV28 and TRBJ2-7; perhaps TRBD1 as D (5 bases). With 2 bases removed from V and 4 bases from J, the gap between germline ends came to 12 bases. Germline CDR1 is MDHEN and CDR2 is SYDVKM. The CDR3 loop spans 14 amino acids. This chain's CDR3 is CASSLPPGQYEQYF. The CDR3 DNA follows: TGTGCCAGCAGTTTACCCCCAGGACAATACGAGCAGTACTTC.

This clonotype was recorded at least ten times. This chain uses TRBV7-8 with TRBJ2-7; D is possibly TRBD2 (6 bases). The germline V gene encodes CDR1 SGHVS and CDR2 FQNEAQ. This CDR3 is 19 amino acids long. V was clipped by 0 bases and J by 2 bases, with 23 bases between them. CDR3 in amino acids: CASSLARVLGTPTPYEQYF. Written as DNA, the CDR3 is TGTGCCAGCAGCTTAGCTAGGGTACTAGGGACTCCAACACCCTACGAGCAGTACTTC.

With regard to this clonotype: A read error may explain this, as a much larger clone is one base away. The chain links TRBV7-3 to TRBJ1-2, with D uncertain. This CDR3 region has 13 residues. Per the germline V gene, CDR1 is SGHTA and CDR2 is FQGTGA. CDR3 sequence reads: CASSPDGNYGYIF. The CDR3, as DNA: TGTGCCAGCAGCCCGGACGGAAACTATGGCTACATCTTC.

This clonotype was seen repeatedly, ten times or more. This sequence joins TRBV6-2 or TRBV6-3 and TRBJ2-4; D gene unclear. The V gene lost 0 bases and the J gene lost 2 bases, with 5 bases spanning the gap. CDR1 and CDR2 (germline): MNHEY, SVGEGT. The CDR3 runs to 14 residues. Here the CDR3 reads CASSYSGSKNIQYF. CDR3 nucleotides: TGTGCCAGCAGTTACTCGGGATCCAAAAACATTCAGTACTTC.

In this sample, this clonotype turned up many times. The J gene is TRBJ2-7, the V gene TRBV7-2; 10 bases are a match to TRBD1. The CDR3 contains 17 residues. V trimming: 2 bases; J trimming: 4 bases; junction bases outside the gene matches: 11. CDR1 SGHTA and CDR2 FQGNSA come from the germline V gene. CDR3 sequence (DNA): TGTGCCAGCAGCTTAATAATCAGCCGGGACAGGGGTTACGAGCAGTACTTC. Encoded protein: CASSLIISRDRGYEQYF. Full variable domain (outside the CDR3, taken from reference TRBV7-2 and TRBJ2-7): GAGVSQSPSNKVTEKGKDVELRCDPISGHTALYWYRQSLGQGLEFLIYFQGNSAPDKSGLPSDRFSAERTGGSVSTLTIQRTQQEDSAVYLCASSLIISRDRGYEQYFGPGTRLTVT.

The genes are TRBV27 and TRBJ1-1; perhaps TRBD1 as D (5 bases). The CDR3 runs 14 residues. V lost 2 bases and J 4 bases, leaving 11 bases between the germline ends. Germline CDR1 MNHEY, CDR2 SMNVEV (reference sequence). This chain's CDR3 is CASSLNTGGTEAFF. The CDR3 DNA reads TGTGCCAGCAGTTTAAATACAGGAGGCACTGAAGCTTTCTTT.

This clonotype was seen ten or more times. J is TRBJ2-1 and V is TRBV7-2, with D perhaps matching TRBD2 (7 bases). Germline V gene sequence: CDR1 SGHTA, CDR2 FQGNSA. Trimming took off 2 bases at V and 2 bases at J, with 10 bases between the two ends. The CDR3 extends over 15 amino acids. The CDR3 here is CASSLRGGPYNEQFF. DNA of the CDR3: TGTGCCAGCAGCTTAAGGGGGGGCCCCTACAATGAGCAGTTCTTC. The full variable domain, its missing parts supplied by reference TRBV7-2 and TRBJ2-1, is GAGVSQSPSNKVTEKGKDVELRCDPISGHTALYWYRQSLGQGLEFLIYFQGNSAPDKSGLPSDRFSAERTGGSVSTLTIQRTQQEDSAVYLCASSLRGGPYNEQFFGPGTRLTVL.

There are many counts of this clonotype. The V and J genes are TRBV7-2 and TRBJ2-1; no firm D call. The CDR3 loop spans 14 amino acids. The V gene's germline CDR1 is SGHTA and CDR2 FQGNSA. V was cut by 1 base and J by 9 bases, with 13 bases left in between. The CDR3 sequence is CASSLGPWVGEQFF. The CDR3 bases are TGTGCCAGCAGCTTAGGGCCCTGGGTGGGTGAGCAGTTCTTC. The full variable domain, with the rest looked up from reference TRBV7-2 and TRBJ2-1, is GAGVSQSPSNKVTEKGKDVELRCDPISGHTALYWYRQSLGQGLEFLIYFQGNSAPDKSGLPSDRFSAERTGGSVSTLTIQRTQQEDSAVYLCASSLGPWVGEQFFGPGTRLTVL.

This clonotype was seen repeatedly, ten times or more. V is TRBV4-3 and J is TRBJ2-1; no firm D call. This CDR3 is 16 amino acids long. The V end lost 1 base, the J end lost 6 bases, and 16 bases lay between the germline ends. In germline, CDR1 is LGHNA, CDR2 YSLEER. As DNA, the CDR3 is TGCGCCAGCAGCCAAGGGTTGATCCCCCCCGTCAATGAGCAGTTCTTC. It is translated as CASSQGLIPPVNEQFF.

In this sample, this clonotype turned up many times. The CDR3 region is CASSLRGGGQDTQYF. In DNA form, the CDR3 reads TGTGCCAGCAGCTTGAGGGGCGGGGGGCAAGATACGCAGTATTTT. The rearrangement uses TRBV11-2 and TRBJ2-3, with TRBD2 matching over 8 bases. The length of the CDR3 is 15 residues. The germline V gene encodes CDR1 SGHAT and CDR2 FQNNGV. Trimming at V came to 3 bases and at J to 5 bases, leaving 7 bases not matched to a gene. Complete variable domain (other parts from reference TRBV11-2 and TRBJ2-3): EAGVAQSPRYKIIEKRQSVAFWCNPISGHATLYWYQQILGQGPKLLIQFQNNGVVDDSQLPKDRFSAERLKGVDSTLKIQPAKLEDSAVYLCASSLRGGGQDTQYFGPGTRLTVL.

This clonotype was seen ten or more times. The CDR3 DNA follows: TGTGCCTCAAGAGACTACTCTGGAAACACCATATATTTT. Protein product: CASRDYSGNTIYF. The rearrangement joins TRBV7-2 to TRBJ1-3; D is ambiguous. CDR1 and CDR2 from the germline V gene are SGHTA and FQGNSA. The V end was cut by 11 bases, the J end by 0 bases, with 11 bases between. The CDR3 runs to 13 residues.

This clonotype occurred many times. The chain combines TRBV7-2 with TRBJ2-1; TRBD2 aligns across 11 bases. The J segment lost 2 bases and the V segment lost 7 bases, leaving 4 bases of the junction unmatched. The germline gives CDR1 SGHTA, CDR2 FQGNSA. The CDR3 totals 15 residues. CDR3 in amino acids: CASTRTSGPYNEQFF. CDR3 DNA sequence: TGTGCCAGCACCAGGACTAGCGGGCCCTACAATGAGCAGTTCTTC.

In this sample, this clonotype turned up many times. The chain has TRBV7-2 and TRBJ2-1; 9 bases are a match to TRBD2. Trimming cost V 3 bases and J 6 bases; bases outside gene matches: 6. This CDR3 has 15 amino acids. In germline, CDR1 is SGHTA, CDR2 FQGNSA. DNA of the CDR3: TGTGCCAGCAGCTTCGGCGGGGGGGCAAGCAATGAGCAGTTCTTC. It translates to CASSFGGGASNEQFF. The full variable domain, rest sourced from reference TRBV7-2 and TRBJ2-1, is GAGVSQSPSNKVTEKGKDVELRCDPISGHTALYWYRQSLGQGLEFLIYFQGNSAPDKSGLPSDRFSAERTGGSVSTLTIQRTQQEDSAVYLCASSFGGGASNEQFFGPGTRLTVL.

This clonotype showed up many times. This chain joins TRBV20-1 and TRBJ2-5; 10 bases fit TRBD2. The CDR3 contains 14 residues. Trimming cost V 6 bases and J 5 bases; bases outside gene matches: 9. In germline, CDR1 is DFQATT, CDR2 SNEGSKA (reference sequence). The CDR3 sequence is CSAGEFSGGETQYF. The CDR3, as DNA: TGCAGTGCGGGGGAGTTTAGCGGGGGGGAGACCCAGTACTTC.

This clonotype was found many times. The chain is built from TRBV7-2 and TRBJ2-1; D may correspond to TRBD1 or TRBD2 (6 bases each). There are 16 residues in the CDR3. Trimming pared 4 bases from V and 4 bases from J, leaving 17 bases between. From germline, CDR1 is SGHTA and CDR2 FQGNSA. In nucleotides, the CDR3 is TGTGCCAGCAGCTCCCTGAGGGGGGACAAGTACAATGAGCAGTTCTTC. Its protein is CASSSLRGDKYNEQFF.

This clonotype was recorded at least ten times. J is TRBJ2-1 and V is TRBV7-2; 14 nucleotides line up with TRBD2. Germline V gives CDR1 SGHTA, CDR2 FQGNSA. V shed 1 base and J 8 bases; nucleotides not matched to a gene: 7. This CDR3 comprises 17 residues. CDR3: CASSLVRTSGRFHEQFF. The DNA of the CDR3 is TGTGCCAGCAGCTTAGTCCGGACTAGCGGGAGGTTCCATGAGCAGTTCTTC.

With respect to this clonotype: It may be a read error: a sequence one base away is much more abundant. This sequence joins TRBV19 and TRBJ2-3, with unresolved D. Germline CDR1 LNHDA, CDR2 SQIVND (reference sequence). The length of the CDR3 is 12 residues. CDR3 nucleotide sequence: TGTGCCAGTAGTTTTGCCACAGATACGCAGTCTTTT. Encoded protein: CASSFATDTQSF.

This clonotype was recorded at least ten times. The gene calls are TRBV2 and TRBJ1-5; D is unclear. The ends were cut back, 0 bases at V and 6 bases at J, with 12 bases in the middle. This CDR3 has 15 amino acids. Germline values: CDR1 SNHLY, CDR2 FYNNEI. The CDR3 DNA reads as TGTGCCAGCAGTGAAGCGCTTCAAGGGTTTCAGCCCCAGCATTTT. Translation: CASSEALQGFQPQHF.

This clonotype has at least ten counts. The CDR3 coding sequence is TGTGCCAGCAGTTACTCTCCTTCTGGGGGTGCGGAGCTGTTTTTT. The encoded protein is CASSYSPSGGAELFF. The V gene is TRBV6-2 or TRBV6-3, the J gene TRBJ2-2; D may be TRBD1 or TRBD2 (5 bases each). Trimming pared 0 bases from V and 10 bases from J, leaving 15 bases between. In germline, CDR1 is MNHEY, CDR2 SVGEGT. This CDR3 spans 15 amino acids.

This clonotype was found many times. The genes are TRBV27 and TRBJ1-5; D might be TRBD1 (6 bases). V gave up 5 bases and J gave up 0 bases, with 11 bases separating them. CDR1 and CDR2 (germline): MNHEY, SMNVEV (reference sequence). This CDR3 is built from 15 residues. The CDR3 reads CASSPDSYSNQPQHF. The CDR3, as DNA: TGTGCCAGCAGTCCGGACAGCTATAGCAATCAGCCCCAGCATTTT.

This clonotype was seen at least ten times. The V and J genes are TRBV11-2 and TRBJ2-5; 16 positions agree with TRBD2. This CDR3 spans 16 amino acids. Germline assignment: CDR1 SGHAT and CDR2 FQNNGV. V lost 5 bases to trimming and J lost 6 bases; unmatched junction nucleotides: 6. For the CDR3, the DNA is TGTGCCAGCAGCCGTGGGACTAGCGGGAGGGCTAAGACCCAGTACTTC. Translation gives CASSRGTSGRAKTQYF.

At least ten counts were recorded for this clonotype. The CDR3 is CASSLGLGGGSEQFF. CDR3 nucleotide sequence: TGTGCCAGCAGCTTAGGTCTTGGCGGGGGCAGTGAGCAGTTCTTC. The genes are TRBV7-8 and TRBJ2-1, with D maybe TRBD2 (7 bases). V lost 1 base and J 9 bases, leaving 16 bases between the germline ends. Germline V gives CDR1 SGHVS, CDR2 FQNEAQ. This CDR3 is built from 15 residues.

This clonotype was found many times. This sequence joins TRBV6-6 and TRBJ2-3, with 8 nucleotides matching TRBD1. Germline-derived CDR1 and CDR2 are MNHNY and SVGAGI (reference sequence). The CDR3 extends over 15 amino acids. V lost 5 bases and J lost 4; bases outside the gene matches: 8. The DNA for the CDR3 is TGTGCCAGCAGTCCTCGGACAGGGAATGCAGATACGCAGTATTTT. This encodes CASSPRTGNADTQYF.